Presented here are 17 T cell receptor beta chains from one specimen sequenced in a study of blood T cells in healthy people across ages. Through a sample-barcoded 5' primer and a J-beta primer mix, a second PCR was run for about 6 to 11 cycles. TCRdb called the 5' RACE reads again in MiXCR, with one record for every CDR3 protein. Counted here are hundreds of thousands of distinct CDR3 sequences, about 43% occurring once; the ten biggest clones make up around 32%. Source material: blood. These receptors came from a man at least 80 years old in good health.

The chain is built from TRBV4-2 and TRBJ2-1, with TRBD2 identical over 7 bases. V dropped 0 bases and J dropped 8; count of bases not matched to a gene: 13. The CDR3 has 17 residues. The germline V gene encodes CDR1 LGHNA and CDR2 YNFKEQ. The CDR3 loop reads CASSQDPTGGNNDEQFF. The CDR3 DNA is TGTGCCAGCAGCCAAGATCCCACCGGGGGGAATAACGATGAGCAGTTCTTC.

CDR3 coding DNA: TGCGCCAGCAGCCAAACCGGGACTGGCTATACGCAGTATTTT. As protein: CASSQTGTGYTQYF. The rearrangement joins TRBV4-3 to TRBJ2-3; tentatively, D is TRBD2 (6 bases). From germline, CDR1 is LGHNA and CDR2 YSLEER. The CDR3 consists of 14 residues. Trimming cost V 2 bases and J 7 bases, with 13 bases left between them.

Concerning this clonotype itself: Possible read error: a much larger clone is one base away. The chain has TRBV3-1 and TRBJ2-7; 9 positions agree with TRBD2. This CDR3 spans 15 amino acids. CDR1 and CDR2 (germline): LGHDT, YNNKEL (reference sequence). The CDR3 coding sequence is TGTGCCAGCAGCCAAGAAGCGGGGGGCATCTACGAGCGGTACTTC. The encoded protein is CASSQEAGGIYERYF.

This clonotype came up many times. The rearrangement joins TRBV7-2 to TRBJ2-7; no reliable D call. V lost 5 bases to trimming and J lost 6 bases, with 14 bases between them. Germline lookup yields CDR1 SGHTA and CDR2 FQGNSA. The CDR3 is made up of 13 amino acids. In DNA form, the CDR3 reads TGTGCCAGCAGCCCCGGGCCAGCCCTCGAGCAGTACTTC. Amino acids: CASSPGPALEQYF.

In DNA, the CDR3 is TGCAGTGCTCAAGCGGGGGGCCCTTTAGACAATGAGCAGTTCTTC. It codes for CSAQAGGPLDNEQFF. V and J are TRBV20-1 and TRBJ2-1; 9 positions match TRBD2. The CDR3 runs to 15 residues. CDR1 is DFQATT and CDR2 is SNEGSKA in the germline V gene (reference sequence). V was clipped by 5 bases and J by 5 bases; unmatched bases: 10.

This clonotype has a single count. V and J are TRBV20-1 and TRBJ2-7; possibly TRBD1 for D (6 bases). V lost 6 bases and J 0 bases, leaving 12 bases between the germline ends. Germline lookup yields CDR1 DFQATT and CDR2 SNEGSKA (reference sequence). The CDR3 extends over 13 amino acids. The CDR3 DNA reads TGCAGTGCCACCGGGACAACCTCCTACGAGCAGTACTTC. Translated, it gives CSATGTTSYEQYF.

This clonotype was observed a few times. The V call is TRBV7-2, the J call TRBJ2-5; weak D call: TRBD2 (5 bases). The V gene lost 3 bases and the J gene lost 3 bases, with 23 bases spanning the gap. The CDR3 extends over 18 amino acids. Germline V gives CDR1 SGHTA, CDR2 FQGNSA. The CDR3: CASSFRRGGGGSEETQYF. The DNA for the CDR3 is TGTGCCAGCAGCTTCAGACGGGGTGGCGGAGGTTCCGAAGAGACCCAGTACTTC. Filled out from reference TRBV7-2 and TRBJ2-5, the complete variable domain reads GAGVSQSPSNKVTEKGKDVELRCDPISGHTALYWYRQSLGQGLEFLIYFQGNSAPDKSGLPSDRFSAERTGGSVSTLTIQRTQQEDSAVYLCASSFRRGGGGSEETQYFGPGTRLLVL.

J is TRBJ1-5 and V is TRBV20-1, with 11 bases identical to TRBD1. There are 17 residues in the CDR3. The germline CDR1 and CDR2 sequences are DFQATT and SNEGSKA (reference sequence). After removal of 5 bases from V and 4 bases from J, the junction contained 13 bases not matched to a gene. DNA for the CDR3: TGCAGTGCTCGGACCGGGACAGGGGGAGGAATTAATCAGCCCCAGCATTTT. This sequence encodes CSARTGTGGGINQPQHF.

The genes are TRBV20-1 and TRBJ2-1; the D gene is possibly TRBD1 (5 bases). V lost 3 bases and J 0 bases, leaving 21 bases between the germline ends. CDR3 length equals 18 residues. CDR1 is DFQATT and CDR2 is SNEGSKA in the germline V gene (reference sequence). The CDR3, as DNA: TGCAGTGCTAGCCCCGGGCAGGGCCGACGAAGCTCCTACAATGAGCAGTTCTTC. Amino acid sequence: CSASPGQGRRSSYNEQFF.

This clonotype was seen only once. A junction boundary mismatches the germline segment, possibly from a read error. V and J are TRBV7-8 and TRBJ1-1; the match to TRBD1 covers 7 bases. Germline V gene sequence: CDR1 SGHVS, CDR2 FQNEAQ. The CDR3 contains 15 residues. In DNA, the CDR3 is TGTGCCAGCAGCCCCAGGGAGGGGGCAGGAACTGGAGCTTTCTTT. It is translated as CASSPREGAGTGAFF.

The chain joins TRBV12-3 or TRBV12-4 to TRBJ2-7; TRBD2 matches 8 bases. After removal of 4 bases from V and 5 bases from J, the junction contained 10 bases not matched to a gene. The CDR3 extends over 15 amino acids. CDR3: CASSSLGLEANEQYF. CDR3 coding DNA: TGTGCCAGCAGTTCACTGGGACTAGAGGCGAACGAGCAGTACTTC.

This chain connects TRBV29-1 to TRBJ1-2; D is uncertain. CDR3 length equals 14 residues. CDR1 is SQVTM and CDR2 is ANQGSEA in the germline V gene. V was trimmed by 0 bases and J by 5 bases, leaving 13 bases between them. CDR3 region: CSVEDLGSDYGYTF. DNA for the CDR3: TGCAGCGTTGAAGATCTCGGTTCCGATTATGGCTACACCTTC.

This clonotype was observed a handful of times. The chain employs TRBV7-3 and TRBJ2-7, with D unresolved. Trimming stripped 6 bases from V and 6 bases from J, with 12 bases between. The V gene's germline CDR1 is SGHTA and CDR2 FQGTGA. The CDR3 is 12 residues long. This chain's CDR3 is CASSQPRAEQYF. Written as DNA, the CDR3 is TGTGCCAGCAGTCAACCTAGGGCCGAGCAGTACTTC.

The chain uses TRBV18 and TRBJ1-2; D is unclear. Germline V lookup: CDR1 KGHSH, CDR2 LQKENI. This CDR3 spans 13 amino acids. The germline V and J ends were trimmed by 3 bases and 4 bases, with 9 bases remaining between them. The CDR3 nucleotides are TGTGCCAGCTCACCCCAGGATCGCTATGGCTACACCTTC. Amino acids: CASSPQDRYGYTF.

There are many counts of this clonotype. The V gene is TRBV20-1, the J gene TRBJ2-7; the match to TRBD1 covers 9 bases. Trimming cost V 6 bases and J 1 base; bases outside gene matches: 7. This CDR3 is built from 14 residues. CDR1 and CDR2 from the germline V gene are DFQATT and SNEGSKA (reference sequence). The CDR3 here is CSAERTGESYEQYF. DNA of the CDR3: TGCAGTGCCGAAAGGACAGGGGAGTCCTACGAGCAGTACTTC.

This clonotype appeared a few times. The rearrangement joins TRBV7-6 to TRBJ1-6; D ambiguous. V shed 1 base and J shed 3 bases, with 7 bases lying between them. Germline lookup yields CDR1 SGHVS and CDR2 FNYEAQ. CDR3 length: 15 amino acids. The CDR3 reads CASSLGEFYNSPLHF. CDR3 DNA sequence: TGTGCCAGCAGCTTAGGGGAATTCTATAATTCACCCCTCCACTTT.

This clonotype was seen ten or more times. The chain joins TRBV7-2 to TRBJ2-1; 11 bases are shared with TRBD2. The V segment lost 3 bases and the J segment 15 bases; nucleotides outside the gene matches: 7. From germline, CDR1 is SGHTA and CDR2 FQGNSA. The CDR3 runs 13 residues. For the CDR3, the DNA is TGTGCCAGCAGCTTCGAAACTAGCGGGGGAGTGTTCTTC. This sequence encodes CASSFETSGGVFF.